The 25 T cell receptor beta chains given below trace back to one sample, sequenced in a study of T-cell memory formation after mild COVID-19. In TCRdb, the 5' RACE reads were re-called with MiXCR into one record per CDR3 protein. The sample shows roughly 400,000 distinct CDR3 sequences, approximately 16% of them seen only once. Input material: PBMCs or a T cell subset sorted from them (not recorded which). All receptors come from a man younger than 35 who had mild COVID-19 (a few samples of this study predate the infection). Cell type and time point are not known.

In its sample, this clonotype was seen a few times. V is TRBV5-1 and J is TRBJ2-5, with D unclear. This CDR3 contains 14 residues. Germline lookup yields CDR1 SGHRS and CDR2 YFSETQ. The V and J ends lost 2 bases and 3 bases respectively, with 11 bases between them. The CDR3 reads CASSLVMSEETQYF. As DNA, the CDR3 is TGCGCCAGCAGCTTAGTCATGTCAGAAGAGACCCAGTACTTC.

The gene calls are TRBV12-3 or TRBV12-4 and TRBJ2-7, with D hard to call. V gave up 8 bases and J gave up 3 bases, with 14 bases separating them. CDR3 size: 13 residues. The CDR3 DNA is TGTGCCAGCGGTCTTAGTCTGTACTACGAGCAGTACTTC. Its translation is CASGLSLYYEQYF.

The CDR3 coding sequence is TGTGCCAGCAGCTTAGAGTTGGGGGTTCAGTCCGGGGAGCTGTTTTTT. It translates to CASSLELGVQSGELFF. The J gene is TRBJ2-2, the V gene TRBV7-2; D is possibly TRBD1 or TRBD2 (5 bases each). The CDR3 has 16 residues. V lost 1 base and J 6 bases, leaving 15 bases between the germline ends. Germline values: CDR1 SGHTA, CDR2 FQGNSA.

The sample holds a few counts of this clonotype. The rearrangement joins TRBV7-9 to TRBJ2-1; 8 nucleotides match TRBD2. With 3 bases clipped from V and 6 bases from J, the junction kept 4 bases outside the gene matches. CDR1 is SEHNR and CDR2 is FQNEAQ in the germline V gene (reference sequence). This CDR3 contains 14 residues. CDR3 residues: CASSFNGGANEQFF. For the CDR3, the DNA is TGTGCCAGCAGCTTTAACGGGGGGGCCAATGAGCAGTTCTTC.

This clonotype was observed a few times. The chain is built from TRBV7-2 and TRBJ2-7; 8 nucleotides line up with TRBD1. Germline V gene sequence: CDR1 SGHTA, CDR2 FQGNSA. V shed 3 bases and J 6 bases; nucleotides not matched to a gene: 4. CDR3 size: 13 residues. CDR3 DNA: TGTGCCAGCAGCTTCGACAGGGGCGGCGAGCAGTACTTC. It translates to CASSFDRGGEQYF.

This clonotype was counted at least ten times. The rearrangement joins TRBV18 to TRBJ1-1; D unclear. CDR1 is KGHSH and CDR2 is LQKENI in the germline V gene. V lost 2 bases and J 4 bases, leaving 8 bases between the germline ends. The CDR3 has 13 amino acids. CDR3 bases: TGTGCCAGCTCACCATTTAAGGGCACTGAAGCTTTCTTT. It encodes CASSPFKGTEAFF.

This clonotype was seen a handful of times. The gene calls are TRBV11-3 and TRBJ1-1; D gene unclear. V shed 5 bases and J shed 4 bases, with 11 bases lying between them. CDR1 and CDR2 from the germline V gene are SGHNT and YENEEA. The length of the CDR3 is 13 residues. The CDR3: CASSLGRLTEAFF. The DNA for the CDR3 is TGTGCCAGCAGCCTCGGACGGCTCACTGAAGCTTTCTTT.

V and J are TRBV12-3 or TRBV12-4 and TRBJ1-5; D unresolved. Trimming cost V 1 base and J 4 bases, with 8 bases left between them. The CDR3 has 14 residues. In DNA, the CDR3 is TGTGCCAGCAGTTTAGACAGAGCTAATCAGCCCCAGCATTTT. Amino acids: CASSLDRANQPQHF.

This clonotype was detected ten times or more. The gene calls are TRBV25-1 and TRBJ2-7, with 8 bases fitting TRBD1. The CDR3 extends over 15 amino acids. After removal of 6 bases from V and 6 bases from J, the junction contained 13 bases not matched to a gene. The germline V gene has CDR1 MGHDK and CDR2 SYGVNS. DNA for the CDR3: TGTGCCAGCAGCAAGCCTCGGACAGGGTTGGGCGAGCAGTACGTC. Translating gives CASSKPRTGLGEQYV.

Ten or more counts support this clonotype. For the CDR3, the DNA is TGCGCCAGCAGCCAGGACGGACAGGGAAACATTCAGTACTTC. Protein: CASSQDGQGNIQYF. The V gene is TRBV4-3, the J gene TRBJ2-4; 8 bases agree with TRBD1. This CDR3 is built from 14 residues. The trim removed 3 bases at V and 6 bases at J, leaving 4 bases unmatched. CDR1 is LGHNA and CDR2 is YSLEER in the germline V gene.

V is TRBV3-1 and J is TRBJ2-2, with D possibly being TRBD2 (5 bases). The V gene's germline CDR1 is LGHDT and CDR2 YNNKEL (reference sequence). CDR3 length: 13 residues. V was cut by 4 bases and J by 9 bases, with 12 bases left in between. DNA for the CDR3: TGTGCCAGCAGCCCGACCGGGATCCGGGAGCTGTTTTTT. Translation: CASSPTGIRELFF. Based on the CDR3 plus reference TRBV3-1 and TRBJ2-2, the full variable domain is DTAVSQTPKYLVTQMGNDKSIKCEQNLGHDTMYWYKQDSKKFLKIMFSYNNKELIINETVPNRFSPKSPDKAHLNLHINSLELGDSAVYFCASSPTGIRELFFGEGSRLTVL.

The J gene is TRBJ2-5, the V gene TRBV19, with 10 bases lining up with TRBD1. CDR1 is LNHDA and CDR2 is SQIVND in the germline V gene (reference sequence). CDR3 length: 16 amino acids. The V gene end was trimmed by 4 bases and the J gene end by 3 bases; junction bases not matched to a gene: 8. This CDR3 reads CASSSRFGTGEETQYF. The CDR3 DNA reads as TGTGCCAGTAGTAGCCGCTTCGGGACAGGGGAAGAGACCCAGTACTTC.

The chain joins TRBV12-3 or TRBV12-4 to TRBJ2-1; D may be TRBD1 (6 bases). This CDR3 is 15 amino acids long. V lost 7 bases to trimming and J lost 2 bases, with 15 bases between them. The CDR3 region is CASTSSNRAYNEQFF. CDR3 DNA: TGTGCCAGCACCTCGAGTAACAGGGCCTACAATGAGCAGTTCTTC.

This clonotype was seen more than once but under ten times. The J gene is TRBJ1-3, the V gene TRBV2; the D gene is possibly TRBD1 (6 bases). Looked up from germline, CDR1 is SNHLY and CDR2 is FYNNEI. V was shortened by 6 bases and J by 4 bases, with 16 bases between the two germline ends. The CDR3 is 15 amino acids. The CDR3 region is CASSGQGLTGNTIYF. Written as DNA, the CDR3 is TGTGCCAGCAGCGGGCAGGGGCTTACCGGAAACACCATATATTTT. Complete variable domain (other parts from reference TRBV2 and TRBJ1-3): EPEVTQTPSHQVTQMGQEVILRCVPISNHLYFYWYRQILGQKVEFLVSFYNNEISEKSEIFDDQFSVERPDGSNFTLKIRSTKLEDSAMYFCASSGQGLTGNTIYFGEGSWLTVV.

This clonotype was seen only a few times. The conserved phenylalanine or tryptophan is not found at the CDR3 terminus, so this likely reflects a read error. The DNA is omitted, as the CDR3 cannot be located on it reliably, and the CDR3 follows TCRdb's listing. CDR3 in amino acids: CASSQVPPGAV. The chain employs TRBV3-2 and TRBJ1-1; TRBD1, the table's D call, lacks a check against the DNA. TRBV3-2 is reported as a pseudogene. The CDR3 totals 11 residues, both ends included.

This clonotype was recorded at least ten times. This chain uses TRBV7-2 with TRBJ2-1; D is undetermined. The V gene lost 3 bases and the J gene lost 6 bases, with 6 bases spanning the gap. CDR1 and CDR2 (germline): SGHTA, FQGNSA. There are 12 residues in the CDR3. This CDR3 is CASSFNSNEQFF. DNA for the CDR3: TGTGCCAGCAGCTTTAACTCCAATGAGCAGTTCTTC.

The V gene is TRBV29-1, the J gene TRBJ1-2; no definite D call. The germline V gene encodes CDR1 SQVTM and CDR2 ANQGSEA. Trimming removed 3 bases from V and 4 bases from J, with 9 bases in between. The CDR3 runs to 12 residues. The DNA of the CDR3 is TGCAGCGTTGAGGGAACTCCCTATGGCTACACCTTC. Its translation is CSVEGTPYGYTF.

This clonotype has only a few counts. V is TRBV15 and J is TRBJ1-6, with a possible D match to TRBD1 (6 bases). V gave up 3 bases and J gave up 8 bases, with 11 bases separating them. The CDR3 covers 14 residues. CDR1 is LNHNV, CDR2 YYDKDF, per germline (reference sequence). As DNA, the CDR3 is TGTGCCACCAGCAGCAGGGGAGAGGATTCACCCCTCCACTTT. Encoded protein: CATSSRGEDSPLHF.

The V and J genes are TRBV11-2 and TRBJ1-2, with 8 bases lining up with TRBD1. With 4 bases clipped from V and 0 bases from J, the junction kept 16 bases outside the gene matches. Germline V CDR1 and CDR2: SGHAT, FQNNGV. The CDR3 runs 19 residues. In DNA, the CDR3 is TGTGCCAGCAGCTACCGGGACAGGCTGAGGGGTACAACTAACTATGGCTACACCTTC. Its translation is CASSYRDRLRGTTNYGYTF. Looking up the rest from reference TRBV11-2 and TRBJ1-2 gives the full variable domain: EAGVAQSPRYKIIEKRQSVAFWCNPISGHATLYWYQQILGQGPKLLIQFQNNGVVDDSQLPKDRFSAERLKGVDSTLKIQPAKLEDSAVYLCASSYRDRLRGTTNYGYTFGSGTRLTVV.

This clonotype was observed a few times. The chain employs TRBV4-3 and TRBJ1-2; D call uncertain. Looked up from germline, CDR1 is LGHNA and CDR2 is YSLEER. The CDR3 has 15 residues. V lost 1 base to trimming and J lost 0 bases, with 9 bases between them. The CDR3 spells CASSQVRAANYGYTF. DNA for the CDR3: TGCGCCAGCAGCCAAGTGAGGGCAGCTAACTATGGCTACACCTTC.

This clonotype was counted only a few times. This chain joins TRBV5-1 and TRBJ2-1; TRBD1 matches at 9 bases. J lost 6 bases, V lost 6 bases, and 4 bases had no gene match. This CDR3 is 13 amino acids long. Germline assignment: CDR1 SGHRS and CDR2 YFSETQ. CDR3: CASKTGGGNEQFF. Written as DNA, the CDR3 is TGCGCCAGCAAGACAGGGGGTGGCAATGAGCAGTTCTTC.

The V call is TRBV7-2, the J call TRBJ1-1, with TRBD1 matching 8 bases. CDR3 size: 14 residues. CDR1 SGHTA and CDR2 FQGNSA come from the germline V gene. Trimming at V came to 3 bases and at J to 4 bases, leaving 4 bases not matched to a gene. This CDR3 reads CASSFRGRATEAFF. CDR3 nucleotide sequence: TGTGCCAGCAGCTTCAGGGGGCGTGCCACTGAAGCTTTCTTT.

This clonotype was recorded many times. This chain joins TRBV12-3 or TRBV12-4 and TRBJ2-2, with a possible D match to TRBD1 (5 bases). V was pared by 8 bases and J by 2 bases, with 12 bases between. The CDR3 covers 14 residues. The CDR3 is CASGRGINTGELFF. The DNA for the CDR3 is TGTGCCAGCGGTAGGGGTATTAACACCGGGGAGCTGTTTTTT.

Here the CDR3 DNA reads TGTGCCAGCAGCTTAGGGGGGCAGCTTAATGAGCAGTTCTTC. It is translated as CASSLGGQLNEQFF. V usage is TRBV7-9 and J usage is TRBJ2-1, with D perhaps TRBD1 (6 bases). Germline-derived CDR1 and CDR2 are SEHNR and FQNEAQ (reference sequence). CDR3 size: 14 residues. V gave up 1 base and J gave up 7 bases, with 11 bases separating them.

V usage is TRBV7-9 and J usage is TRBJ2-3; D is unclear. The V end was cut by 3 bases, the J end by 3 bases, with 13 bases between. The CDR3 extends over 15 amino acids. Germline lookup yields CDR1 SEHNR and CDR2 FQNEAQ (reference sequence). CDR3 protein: CASSFGWRETDTQYF. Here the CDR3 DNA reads TGTGCCAGCAGCTTCGGCTGGAGAGAGACAGATACGCAGTATTTT.